This T cell receptor (beta chain) was sequenced for a study of blood T cell repertoires in COVID-19. Overall study context: PBMCs, B-cell-depleted T cells, or T cells provided the cDNA or gDNA that made up the material.

Study processing details: The authors estimated nucleated cell counts from reference gene primer amplification. Data came from immunoSEQ multiplex PCR; TCRdb stores just in-frame clones and leaves some out. V and J calls and clone size are those listed in that table; D and trimming were worked out from the DNA. The sample carries about 73,000 clones, 65% to 85% recorded once. This CDR3 region has 14 residues. The germline V and J ends were trimmed by 0 bases and 4 bases, with 9 bases remaining between them. Germline V gene sequence: CDR1 LGHNA, CDR2 YNFKEQ. The clonotype was recovered from a man aged 45-65 years with active COVID-19. The sample comprised peripheral blood. This chain uses TRBV4-2 with TRBJ2-5, with D tentatively TRBD2 (5 bases). The CDR3 DNA follows: TGTGCCAGCAGCCAAGATACTAGGTTAGAGACCCAGTACTTC. It translates to CASSQDTRLETQYF.